This is a list of T cell receptor beta chains from one sample in a study of T-cell memory formation after mild COVID-19. Each CDR3 protein is one row after TCRdb ran MiXCR on the 5' RACE reads. The data hold roughly 370,000 distinct CDR3 sequences, with 15% to 20% observed a single time. Sequenced: PBMCs or a T cell subset sorted from them (not recorded which). The receptors were sampled from a man aged 18 to 30 who had mild COVID-19 (a few samples of this study predate the infection). Cell type and time point are not known. Each CDR3 is given without its conserved first and last residue.

>TRBV7-3|TRBJ2-6
ASSSEGFAGANVLT
>TRBV20-1|TRBJ1-1
SAPENTEAF
>TRBV6-1|TRBJ2-5
ASRGDSQETQY
>TRBV6-5|TRBJ1-2
ASSYRGTGGGFNYGYT
>TRBV20-1|TRBJ2-3
SAALRGGSTDTQY
>TRBV4-3|TRBJ2-2
ASSQEGGRGGELF
>TRBV3-2|TRBJ2-4
ASSQVRDRANIQY
>TRBV20-1|TRBJ2-4
SARDSQGPLIR
>TRBV2|TRBJ2-7
ASSGWTAYYEQY
>TRBV7-2|TRBJ2-7
ASSFLRGGSYEQY
>TRBV5-1|TRBJ2-1
ASSSGTVYNEQF
>TRBV7-8|TRBJ1-5
ASSPLKPGQGYKNQPQH
>TRBV5-1|TRBJ2-7
ASSFTGLRSYEQY
>TRBV4-3|TRBJ1-6
ASSQASFGSPLH
>TRBV12-3/TRBV12-4|TRBJ2-1
AISTGTSYNEQF
>TRBV9|TRBJ2-5
ASSARGYGQQETQY
>TRBV5-1|TRBJ2-3
ASSTAGGLGNTQY
>TRBV5-1|TRBJ2-1
ASGLDRIDNEQF
>TRBV7-2|TRBJ2-1
ASSWVTSGGNEQF
>TRBV30|TRBJ2-1
AWATRGRYNEQF
>TRBV5-1|TRBJ2-3
ASNSGTSGGVDTQY
>TRBV7-8|TRBJ1-4
ASSLGLWNEKLF
>TRBV5-5|TRBJ1-5
ASSLFPLSNQPQH
>TRBV6-5|TRBJ2-5
ASSYSTSGQETQY
>TRBV20-1|TRBJ2-3
SARGVASTDTQY
>TRBV6-5|TRBJ1-2
ASSPQGFNGYT
>TRBV11-2|TRBJ2-1
ASKGVAGGLYNEQF
>TRBV7-2|TRBJ2-1
ASSFRTSGGPAYNEQF
>TRBV5-4|TRBJ2-5
ASAPDRVSRETQY
>TRBV19|TRBJ1-1
ASSIFGDIKPNTEAF
>TRBV7-9|TRBJ2-3
ASSQPWAGGLVGTDTQY
>TRBV3-1|TRBJ2-5
ASSQTSGAQETQY
>TRBV7-2|TRBJ2-5
ASSFIWDGTQY
>TRBV27|TRBJ2-6
ASRSEGGANVLT
>TRBV19|TRBJ2-1
ASSIGLGRSYNEQF
>TRBV21-1|TRBJ2-1
ASSKALPWGGNEQF
>TRBV11-3|TRBJ2-3
ASSLGETPWVEQY
>TRBV20-1|TRBJ1-2
SARERGTLYGYT
>TRBV6-5|TRBJ1-2
AIKADSTNYGYT
>TRBV4-1|TRBJ1-5
ASSRVGVGSSNQPQH
>TRBV11-2|TRBJ1-2
ASSLAPAEHGYT
>TRBV6-5|TRBJ1-1
ASSYTLNLEAF
>TRBV12-3/TRBV12-4|TRBJ1-3
ASSTGQGPYAGNTIY
>TRBV7-2|TRBJ1-2
ASSLETRRGGYT
>TRBV5-4|TRBJ2-5
ASSWDPETQY
>TRBV4-1|TRBJ2-3
ASSQEGQGASSQY
>TRBV6-5|TRBJ1-1
ASSYGSTEAF
>TRBV7-9|TRBJ1-1
ASSAYRGGMNTEAF
>TRBV12-3/TRBV12-4|TRBJ1-6
ASSFARGNSPLH
>TRBV7-2|TRBJ2-3
ASRPEPGQGGDTQY
>TRBV5-5|TRBJ2-3
ASSRSLGPDTQY
>TRBV19|TRBJ2-1
ASSIDRGEYNEQF
>TRBV15|TRBJ1-5
ATSRNVRQAQH
>TRBV7-2|TRBJ1-2
ASSSTRTGVGYT
>TRBV6-2/TRBV6-3|TRBJ2-2
ASSYSAGGANTGELF
>TRBV5-1|TRBJ2-7
ASSQGLAGPQH
>TRBV7-9|TRBJ2-1
ASSLDQRGGYNEQF
>TRBV7-2|TRBJ2-1
ASRWNGGAFGNEQF
>TRBV7-9|TRBJ2-3
ASSSWAESTDTQY